This TCR beta chain was recovered during a study of shared clonotypes between healthy human individuals (dated by TCRdb to 2018 to 2020). Some background on the complete study: The cohort included a few men and two women between 18 and 49 years of age. To estimate repertoire size and how much clonotypes are shared between individuals, the study performed deep sequencing of blood TCR repertoires from about five healthy adults. To increase sequencing depth and limit assay-specific biases, TCR repertoire library preparation and sequencing were carried out by different laboratories using diverse techniques. Leukapheresis yielded between about 0.9 and 8.9 billion PBMCs per donor.

The paper's findings and limits, for the study overall: Because the study included only a small number of donors, the genetic and exposure-history diversity represented was limited. Pairwise subsampling indicated that sequencing depth was expected to affect the degree of clonotype sharing among donors. Sampling was restricted to blood, and TCR repertoires in tissue are likely to differ from TCR repertoires in blood.

CDR1 SNHLY and CDR2 FYNNEI were looked up in the germline V gene. The CDR3 holds 15 amino acids from the cysteine to the phenylalanine. Here the CDR3 DNA is all that survives: 45 bases in frame from base 1. V is shortened by 2 bases, J by 4 bases, and the region joining them spans 15 bases. TCR CDR3 regions were amplified from genomic DNA by multiplex PCR using the deep immunoSEQ assay. Extracted genomic DNA from each cell subset was spread evenly across all wells of several immunoSEQ 96-well plates, with each plate serving as a replicate. For unsorted PBMC, roughly 0.3 ug genomic DNA, equal to roughly 33,000 T cell genomes, was loaded into each replicate PCR. Unsorted PBMC genomic DNA was sequenced across ten immunoSEQ deep assay plates. The purified libraries were quantified using a Qubit 3.0 fluorometer, sized with a Bioanalyzer 2100, and then quantified again using the KAPA Library Quantification kit. Every immunoSEQ 96-well plate was sequenced on a separate single-read 150-cycle Illumina NextSeq 550 flow cell. As for the authors' bioinformatics: Because the immunoSEQ output held only junctional sequences and lacked quality scores, the filtering could not match the filtering applied to full-length reads. Sequences were annotated with PyIR, a Python wrapper for IgBLAST v1.9, using IMGT germline references to assign V/J genes and CDR3. Reads were filtered out if the reads had weak V/J assignments (E-value above 1e-6), no CDR3, stop codons, out-of-frame junctions, or ambiguous translated residues. V3J clonotypes were defined by identical inferred V gene, J gene, and CDR3 amino acid sequence. The percentage overlap between two repertoires was calculated by dividing the number of shared unique clonotypes by the size of the smaller repertoire. Richness of each repertoire was evaluated using RTK rarefaction, the Chao1 estimator, and Recon v2.1 estimates of unobserved clonotypes. TCRdb took over this immuneACCESS table, retaining in-frame rearrangements with V and J assigned. Such tables are incomplete; in checked studies, under half of the missing clones stem from an unresolved V gene, and the remainder is unexplained. V and J calls and clone size are given by that table; D and trimming were obtained from the DNA. The sample has 450,000 to 500,000 clones on record, roughly 85% of them singletons. Of the sample, less than 15% is held by the ten largest clones.

Healthy HIV-negative adults with no recently reported acute infections or vaccinations were included as donors. Every donor was a Caucasian adult living in Nashville, Tennessee, USA. For unsorted samples, 96 million or so PBMCs were counted, and genomic DNA was extracted using the QIAamp DNA Blood Mini kit. Blood was obtained by leukapheresis, after which PBMCs were separated by Ficoll-Histopaque density gradient centrifugation and cryopreserved in liquid nitrogen vapor phase. Comment on this clone: This clone's antigen is unknown. No qualities accompany the bases; no much larger clone lies one base away.

This clonotype was sampled from a woman aged 40 to 49 in good health. Some clones in this sample may be carry-over from other donors' samples. Here the chain combines TRBV2 and TRBJ2-7; perhaps TRBD2 is the D gene, with 6 bases matching. Sequenced input: PBMCs. The CDR3 is CASSEPGDVRYEQYF. Read as DNA, the sequence is TGTGCCAGCAGTGAACCGGGGGACGTACGGTACGAGCAGTACTTC.